This TCR beta chain was retrieved from a study of T cell changes during pregnancy in multiple sclerosis. V was pared by 1 base and J by 7 bases, with 3 bases of the junction left unmatched. Germline CDR1 and CDR2: SGHKS and YYEKEE (reference sequence). CDR3 length: 14 amino acids. Only in-frame clones appear in the TCRdb table, and some are missing; sequencing was by immunoSEQ multiplex PCR. The data contain about 27,000 clones, around nine tenths of them singletons. The material sequenced was CD8+ T cells from peripheral blood mononuclear cells, taken in the second trimester of pregnancy. The chain recombines TRBV5-5 with TRBJ1-5; 9 nucleotides align to TRBD1. The TCR sequence derives from a female donor with multiple sclerosis, enrolled in a pregnancy study. In DNA form, the CDR3 reads TGTGCCAGCAGCTTGACAGGGGGCAGACAGCCCCAGCATTTT. Protein: CASSLTGGRQPQHF.